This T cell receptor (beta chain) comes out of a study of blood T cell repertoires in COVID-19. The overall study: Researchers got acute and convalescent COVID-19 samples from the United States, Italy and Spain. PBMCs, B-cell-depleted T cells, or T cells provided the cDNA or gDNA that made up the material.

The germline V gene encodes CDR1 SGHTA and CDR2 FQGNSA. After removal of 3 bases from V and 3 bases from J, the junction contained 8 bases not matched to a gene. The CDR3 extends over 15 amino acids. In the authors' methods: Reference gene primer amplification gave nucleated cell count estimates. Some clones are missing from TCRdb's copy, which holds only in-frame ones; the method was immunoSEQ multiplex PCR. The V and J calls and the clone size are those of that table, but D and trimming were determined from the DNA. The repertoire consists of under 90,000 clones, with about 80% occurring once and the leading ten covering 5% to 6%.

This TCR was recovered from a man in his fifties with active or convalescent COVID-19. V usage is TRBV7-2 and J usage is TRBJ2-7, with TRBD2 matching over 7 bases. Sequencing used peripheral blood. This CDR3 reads CASSLSGDYRYEQYF. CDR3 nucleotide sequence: TGTGCCAGCAGCTTGAGTGGGGACTACCGCTACGAGCAGTACTTC.